The TCR beta chain under discussion was sequenced for a study of blood T cell repertoires in COVID-19. Background on the study: Acute and convalescent COVID-19 samples came from the United States, Italy and Spain. The cDNA or gDNA used as material had been derived from T cells, B-cell-depleted T cells, or PBMCs.

Here immunoSEQ multiplex PCR was the method, and the copy in TCRdb shows in-frame clones only, minus some. The profile shows about 78,000 clones, about nine tenths of them singletons. The CDR3 is 12 amino acids. Trimming stripped 6 bases from V and 11 bases from J, with 16 bases between. Germline CDR1 is MRHNA and CDR2 is SNTAGT. The sample consisted of peripheral blood. J is TRBJ1-1 and V is TRBV6-4, with a possible D match to TRBD1 (6 bases). The TCR was taken from a woman over 75 with acute or convalescent COVID-19. The CDR3 DNA follows: TGTGCCAGCAGGGGGGCGTTGGGAGCCGCTTTCTTT. Amino acids: CASRGALGAAFF.